The source of this T cell receptor beta chain is a study of blood T cell repertoires in COVID-19. Looking at the study overall: Sources were T cells, B-cell-depleted T cells, or PBMCs; the material itself was cDNA or gDNA.

The CDR3 totals 13 residues. V lost 8 bases and J 2 bases, leaving 12 bases between the germline ends. The germline V gene has CDR1 MNHEY and CDR2 SVGAGI. Authors' processing steps: Amplification with reference gene primers provided the estimates of nucleated cell counts. Assay: immunoSEQ multiplex PCR; the TCRdb copy retains only in-frame clones and omits some. D and trimming were read from the DNA, whereas the V and J calls and clone size are those reported in that table. This table holds roughly 100,000 clones, approximately 80% found once. The sequence came from a man aged 55 to 70 with acute or convalescent COVID-19. This chain connects TRBV6-5 to TRBJ2-5; weak D call: TRBD2 (5 bases). Sequenced sample: peripheral blood. CDR3 coding DNA: TGTGCCAGCGGACTGCCGAAACAAGAGACCCAGTACTTC. It is translated as CASGLPKQETQYF.